This T cell receptor beta chain was sequenced in a study of regulatory T cells in long-lasting Graves disease. General study points: Newly diagnosed Graves' patients had higher TCR diversity than persistent ones. There was favoring of TRBV28, TRBJ1-2 and TRBJ2-5 in persistent disease.

Time point indicated: persistent/refractory GD, antithyroid drugs over 5 years with positive TRAb. TCR sequences were obtained from RNA taken from PBMCs. The authors diagnosed Graves' disease using American Thyroid Association guidelines. This clonotype was seen many times. Its antigen remains unidentified. The TCR beta library used iRepertoire HTBI primers with Arm-PCR amplification of CDR3. Authors' processing steps: From all samples, identification returned over 13 TRBJ and 60 to 80 TRBV segments. In TCRdb, the multiplex PCR reads were re-called with MiXCR into one record per CDR3 protein. These V and J calls derive from TCRdb rather than the authors' analysis. The sample contains 350,000 to 500,000 distinct CDR3 sequences, around 20% of which appear only once. There are 18 residues in the CDR3. The ends were cut back, 5 bases at V and 1 base at J, with 24 bases in the middle. Germline CDR1 SGHDT, CDR2 YYEEEE.

The chain combines TRBV5-6 with TRBJ1-1; D is undetermined. This specimen was peripheral blood mononuclear cells (PBMCs), taken when the disease was refractory, from a patient treated with antithyroid drugs. The TCR comes from a female donor with Graves disease. The chain's CDR3 is CASSRQGSFSGRNTEAFF. The CDR3 nucleotides read TGTGCCAGCAGTCGTCAAGGGTCGTTCTCGGGGAGGAACACTGAAGCTTTCTTT.